Listed here is a single TCR beta chain. Its target is not known. One junction end disagrees with the germline gene, perhaps due to a read error. A modified ARM-PCR protocol with three rounds of nested PCR amplified TCRbeta. Using its own MiXCR run on the multiplex PCR reads, TCRdb lists one record per CDR3 protein. The repertoire consists of more than 120,000 distinct CDR3 sequences, with 60% to 70% occurring once and the leading ten covering roughly 20%. This sample's RNA came from whole unsorted tissue. The data are from a study of tumor and adjacent non-tumor tissue in lung cancer. As for the study in general: Patients comprised some eleven adenocarcinoma, 2 squamous cell carcinoma and 1 small cell lung cancer. Approximately 4.2 million productive TCRbeta reads were obtained per sample on average. Findings and caveats of the study: TCR diversity was significantly greater in tumor than normal lung tissue. Patients with more diverse tumor TCRs had worse survival.

From germline, CDR1 is SGHNT and CDR2 YENEEA. CDR3 length equals 16 residues. This clonotype was obtained from a man between 60 and 75 years old with small cell lung cancer. Sample: lung tumor tissue. The V call is TRBV11-3, the J call TRBJ2-1, with D perhaps TRBD1 or TRBD2 (5 bases each). The DNA of the CDR3 is TGTGCCAGCAGCTTAAGAGGGGTAGGAGTGGTCAATGAGCAGTCCTTC. This translates into CASSLRGVGVVNEQSF.